Presented here are 12 T cell receptor beta chains from one specimen sequenced in a study of cytomegalovirus exposure and HLA in healthy donors. The primer mix had 60 Vbeta and 13 Jbeta primers. The table came from immunoSEQ multiplex PCR; TCRdb's copy has only in-frame clones and leaves some out. The table includes around 90,000 clones, around nine tenths detected once. The sequenced sample was PBMCs. These TCRs come from a young man in good health and CMV-seropositive.

Comments on this clone: An end of the junction differs from the germline gene, which may be a read error. The rearrangement joins TRBV28 to TRBJ2-3, with D maybe TRBD2 (5 bases). The V gene's germline CDR1 is MDHEN and CDR2 SYDVKM. The CDR3 extends over 12 amino acids. The CDR3 DNA reads TGTGCCAGCAGCCCTAGCATAGATACGCAGTATTTT. It translates to CASSPSIDTQYF.

The chain recombines TRBV15 with TRBJ1-5, with 9 bases matching TRBD1. Per the germline V gene, CDR1 is LNHNV and CDR2 is YYDKDF (reference sequence). V was pared by 2 bases and J by 5 bases, with 4 bases of the junction left unmatched. CDR3 length: 15 amino acids. CDR3 sequence (DNA): TGTGCCACCAGCAGAACCACAGGGGGCCATCAGCCCCAGCATTTT. Its protein is CATSRTTGGHQPQHF.

The chain is built from TRBV5-8 and TRBJ1-3, with TRBD1 matching over 7 bases. J lost 3 bases, V lost 2 bases, and 2 bases had no gene match. Per the germline V gene, CDR1 is SGHTS and CDR2 is YDEGEE. This CDR3 contains 14 residues. The CDR3 DNA sequence: TGTGCCAGCAGCTTCGACAGGGTTGGAAACACCATATATTTT. This translates into CASSFDRVGNTIYF.

The rearrangement uses TRBV5-1 and TRBJ1-4; 8 bases line up with TRBD1. V lost 3 bases, J lost 2 bases, and 3 bases stayed unmatched. This CDR3 is built from 15 residues. Germline CDR1 and CDR2: SGHRS and YFSETQ. The CDR3 DNA reads as TGCGCCAGCAGCTCGGGGGACAGGACTAATGAAAAACTGTTTTTT. Its translation: CASSSGDRTNEKLFF. Based on the CDR3 plus reference TRBV5-1 and TRBJ1-4, the full variable domain is KAGVTQTPRYLIKTRGQQVTLSCSPISGHRSVSWYQQTPGQGLQFLFEYFSETQRNKGNFPGRFSGRQFSNSRSEMNVSTLELGDSALYLCASSSGDRTNEKLFFGSGTQLSVL.

The rearrangement joins TRBV27 to TRBJ2-5; possible D gene TRBD2, 6 bases. This CDR3 spans 15 amino acids. V lost 3 bases, J lost 2 bases, and 13 bases lay in between. CDR1 is MNHEY, CDR2 SMNVEV, per germline (reference sequence). The CDR3 sequence: CASSLEGSRQETQYF. DNA for the CDR3: TGTGCCAGCAGTTTGGAGGGATCCCGACAAGAGACCCAGTACTTC.

J is TRBJ2-2 and V is TRBV29-1, with 7 bases matching TRBD2. Germline CDR1 is SQVTM and CDR2 is ANQGSEA. Germline trimming cut 7 bases from V and 7 bases from J; bases unmatched to any gene: 9. This CDR3 contains 13 residues. The CDR3 loop is CSARAGEGGELFF. The CDR3 coding sequence is TGCAGCGCCCGGGCGGGAGAAGGCGGGGAGCTGTTTTTT.

The chain is built from TRBV5-4 and TRBJ1-2; D unclear. V gave up 0 bases and J gave up 4 bases, with 16 bases separating them. Germline-derived CDR1 and CDR2 are SGHNT and YYREEE (reference sequence). CDR3 size: 16 residues. CDR3 DNA sequence: TGTGCCAGCAGCTTGGACAGTCTCGAATCGGTCTATGGCTACACCTTC. Its translation is CASSLDSLESVYGYTF. Based on the CDR3 plus reference TRBV5-4 and TRBJ1-2, the full variable domain is ETGVTQSPTHLIKTRGQQVTLRCSSQSGHNTVSWYQQALGQGPQFIFQYYREEENGRGNFPPRFSGLQFPNYSSELNVNALELDDSALYLCASSLDSLESVYGYTFGSGTRLTVV.

V and J are TRBV6-1 and TRBJ2-3; a possible D gene is TRBD2 (7 bases). V was pared by 2 bases and J by 4 bases, with 16 bases between. The CDR3 is made up of 16 amino acids. Per the germline V gene, CDR1 is MNHNS and CDR2 is SASEGT. The CDR3 reads CASSERWGGEADTQYF. The CDR3 DNA reads TGTGCCAGCAGTGAAAGGTGGGGGGGCGAGGCAGATACGCAGTATTTT.

The chain employs TRBV5-1 and TRBJ2-1; 7 bases fit TRBD2. The germline CDR1 and CDR2 sequences are SGHRS and YFSETQ. The length of the CDR3 is 17 residues. After removal of 0 bases from V and 2 bases from J, the junction contained 8 bases not matched to a gene. CDR3 sequence (DNA): TGCGCCAGCAGCTTGGCCTTCGGCGGGAGTACCTACAATGAGCAGTTCTTC. It codes for CASSLAFGGSTYNEQFF.

In the case of this clone: At one end the junction does not follow the germline gene, possibly because of a read error. The chain links TRBV7-9 to TRBJ1-4, with 8 bases identical to TRBD1. Germline CDR1 SEHNR, CDR2 FQNEAQ (reference sequence). The CDR3 extends over 14 amino acids. CDR3 DNA: TGTGCCAGCAGCTTACAGGGGGCTAAAGAAAAACTGTTTTTT. Amino acid sequence: CASSLQGAKEKLFF.

The chain joins TRBV28 to TRBJ2-5; 7 bases fit TRBD1. The V and J ends lost 6 bases and 1 base, in that order; junction bases with no gene match: 8. CDR3 length: 15 amino acids. CDR1 is MDHEN, CDR2 SYDVKM, per germline. The DNA of the CDR3 is TGTGCCAGCAGAATTACAACAGGGGCCCAAGAGACCCAGTACTTC. Translating gives CASRITTGAQETQYF.

V usage is TRBV14 and J usage is TRBJ2-7, with D maybe TRBD1 (5 bases). This CDR3 region has 18 residues. Trimming took 0 bases from V and 3 from J, leaving 21 bases between them. Germline CDR1 SGHDN, CDR2 FVKESK. The CDR3 nucleotides read TGTGCCAGCAGCCAAGAAGAGGCAGGGCAGATCCCCTTCTACGAGCAGTACTTC. Its protein product is CASSQEEAGQIPFYEQYF.